This entry lists 23 T cell receptor beta chains sequenced from one sample in a study of blood T cell repertoires in COVID-19. Assay used: immunoSEQ multiplex PCR; TCRdb lists only in-frame clones, some missing. The sample includes roughly 300,000 clones, 80% to 90% seen only once; the top ten take 9.5% to 15%. Sequences were obtained from peripheral blood. These receptors came from a woman in her twenties or thirties with COVID-19, enrolled during active disease.

This clone has a single count. V gene TRBV19 combines with J gene TRBJ2-5; D remains unclear. Trimming shortened V by 5 bases and J by 4 bases, and 11 bases separated the two germline ends. The CDR3 runs to 13 residues. Germline V lookup: CDR1 LNHDA, CDR2 SQIVND (reference sequence). CDR3 protein: CASSPLRAETQYF. The CDR3 DNA reads as TGTGCCAGTAGTCCTCTGCGAGCAGAGACCCAGTACTTC.

The chain carries TRBV29-1 and TRBJ2-3, with 7 bases lining up with TRBD2. The CDR3 spans 14 residues. Germline trimming cut 4 bases from V and 6 bases from J; bases unmatched to any gene: 10. Germline assignment: CDR1 SQVTM and CDR2 ANQGSEA. The CDR3 sequence: CSVVALAGGDTQYF. CDR3 nucleotides: TGCAGCGTTGTTGCACTAGCCGGGGGGGATACGCAGTATTTT.

The chain couples TRBV15 to TRBJ2-1, with 8 positions matching TRBD1. Germline assignment: CDR1 LNHNV and CDR2 YYDKDF (reference sequence). This CDR3 has 14 amino acids. The J segment lost 8 bases and the V segment lost 4 bases, leaving 7 bases of the junction unmatched. CDR3 DNA sequence: TGTGCCACCAGCAAAAGGACAGGGAAGGATGAGCAGTTCTTC. Protein product: CATSKRTGKDEQFF.

The V gene is TRBV28, the J gene TRBJ1-4, with TRBD1 identical over 9 bases. Trimming at V came to 6 bases and at J to 4 bases, leaving 12 bases not matched to a gene. Germline V CDR1 and CDR2: MDHEN, SYDVKM. CDR3 length: 17 amino acids. CDR3 in DNA: TGTGCCAGCAGCTCGCCGGGACAGGGAAAATATAATGAAAAACTGTTTTTT. It yields the protein CASSSPGQGKYNEKLFF.

The J gene is TRBJ2-5, the V gene TRBV11-3; TRBD2 agrees at 7 bases. CDR1 SGHNT and CDR2 YENEEA come from the germline V gene. The V gene end was trimmed by 1 base and the J gene end by 3 bases; junction bases not matched to a gene: 5. This CDR3 has 15 amino acids. The DNA for the CDR3 is TGTGCCAGCAGCTTAGGTGTCCGGGGGGAAGAGACCCAGTACTTC. This sequence encodes CASSLGVRGEETQYF.

V gene TRBV2 combines with J gene TRBJ2-3; D possibly corresponds to TRBD1 (7 bases). This CDR3 is built from 14 residues. Trimming pared 5 bases from V and 4 bases from J, leaving 13 bases between. In germline, CDR1 is SNHLY, CDR2 FYNNEI. The CDR3 loop is CASSRQGGSDTQYF. The CDR3 coding sequence is TGTGCCAGCAGTCGGCAGGGGGGATCAGATACGCAGTATTTT.

The chain has TRBV5-6 and TRBJ1-1, with D possibly TRBD1 on 6 matching bases. Germline lookup yields CDR1 SGHDT and CDR2 YYEEEE. V was pared by 2 bases and J by 5 bases, with 13 bases between. The CDR3 length is 14 residues. The DNA for the CDR3 is TGTGCCAGCAGCTTCCGACAGGTGGGAACTGAAGCTTTCTTT. This translates into CASSFRQVGTEAFF.

The chain is built from TRBV19 and TRBJ1-5; D gene uncertain. The ends were cut back, 6 bases at V and 2 bases at J, with 8 bases in the middle. The CDR3 totals 13 residues. The V gene's germline CDR1 is LNHDA and CDR2 SQIVND (reference sequence). CDR3 in amino acids: CASRGEGNQPQHF. In DNA, the CDR3 is TGTGCCAGTAGAGGAGAAGGCAATCAGCCCCAGCATTTT.

The V gene is TRBV9, the J gene TRBJ2-1, with a weak D call TRBD1 (5 bases). In germline, CDR1 is SGDLS, CDR2 YYNGEE. Trimming shortened V by 3 bases and J by 0 bases, and 10 bases separated the two germline ends. The CDR3 covers 15 residues. CDR3 bases: TGTGCCAGCAGCGCGGACATCCCCTCCTACAATGAGCAGTTCTTC. Its translation is CASSADIPSYNEQFF.

This clone occurred once. This chain joins TRBV5-1 and TRBJ2-3; TRBD2 agrees at 9 bases. The CDR3 covers 18 residues. From germline, CDR1 is SGHRS and CDR2 YFSETQ. V lost 1 base and J lost 0; bases outside the gene matches: 9. The CDR3: CASSLYLAGPTSTDTQYF. The CDR3 coding sequence is TGCGCCAGCAGCTTGTATCTAGCGGGGCCGACTAGCACAGATACGCAGTATTTT.

V and J are TRBV19 and TRBJ1-4; possible D gene TRBD1, 5 bases. V dropped 3 bases and J dropped 3 bases, with 11 bases sitting between them. Germline V gene lookup returns CDR1 LNHDA and CDR2 SQIVND (reference sequence). The CDR3 is 15 amino acids. The CDR3 nucleotides read TGTGCCAGTAGTATTATCGGACACCCTAATGAAAAACTGTTTTTT. Translating it yields CASSIIGHPNEKLFF. Full variable domain (remainder filled in from reference TRBV19 and TRBJ1-4): DGGITQSPKYLFRKEGQNVTLSCEQNLNHDAMYWYRQDPGQGLRLIYYSQIVNDFQKGDIAEGYSVSREKKESFPLTVTSAQKNPTAFYLCASSIIGHPNEKLFFGSGTQLSVL.

This sequence joins TRBV5-4 and TRBJ2-3, with no clear D. The V and J ends lost 1 base and 2 bases respectively, with 8 bases between them. CDR1 and CDR2 (germline): SGHNT, YYREEE (reference sequence). CDR3 length: 14 amino acids. The CDR3 region is CASSLRRNTDTQYF. The CDR3 coding sequence is TGTGCCAGCAGCTTGCGGCGGAACACAGATACGCAGTATTTT.

The chain is built from TRBV28 and TRBJ1-1; D gene unclear. Trimming pared 1 base from V and 1 base from J, leaving 7 bases between. CDR3 length equals 14 residues. Germline assignment: CDR1 MDHEN and CDR2 SYDVKM. CDR3 coding DNA: TGTGCCAGCAGTTTATCACAGTCGAACACTGAAGCTTTCTTT. This translates into CASSLSQSNTEAFF.

V and J are TRBV7-8 and TRBJ1-6, with 7 positions matching TRBD1. The trim removed 5 bases at V and 7 bases at J, leaving 5 bases unmatched. This CDR3 has 14 residues. Per germline, CDR1 SGHVS and CDR2 FQNEAQ. The CDR3 DNA reads TGTGCCAGCAGCATCGGGACAGTGAATTCACCCCTCCACTTT. As protein: CASSIGTVNSPLHF.

This chain uses TRBV6-5 with TRBJ1-2, with D uncertain. The CDR3 sequence is 13 residues long. V lost 7 bases and J 8 bases, leaving 17 bases between the germline ends. The germline V gene has CDR1 MNHEY and CDR2 SVGAGI. CDR3 nucleotides: TGTGCCAGCAACCGGGTTGTGTATGGGGGCTACACCTTC. As protein: CASNRVVYGGYTF.

V is TRBV10-2 and J is TRBJ2-1; TRBD2 matches at 12 bases. The CDR3 consists of 16 residues. Germline V gene lookup returns CDR1 WSHSY and CDR2 SAAADI. V was pared by 6 bases and J by 0 bases, with 3 bases of the junction left unmatched. The CDR3, as DNA: TGCGCCAGCAGACTAGCGGGGGGCCGCTCCTACAATGAGCAGTTCTTC. Encoded protein: CASRLAGGRSYNEQFF.

The rearrangement uses TRBV3-1 (or the pseudogene TRBV3-2) and TRBJ2-5; D is possibly TRBD2 (6 bases). CDR3 length equals 15 residues. CDR1 and CDR2 from the germline V gene are LGHDT and YNNKEL (reference sequence). Trimming pared 4 bases from V and 5 bases from J, leaving 17 bases between. CDR3 DNA: TGTGCCAGCAGCCCCCGGACGGGGGAAGGGGAGACCCAGTACTTC. The encoded protein is CASSPRTGEGETQYF.

Only one count was recorded for this clone. This chain links TRBV7-8 with TRBJ1-5; 7 bases are shared with TRBD1. Germline trimming cut 2 bases from V and 3 bases from J; bases unmatched to any gene: 7. The CDR3 has 16 residues. Per the germline V gene, CDR1 is SGHVS and CDR2 is FQNEAQ. The CDR3 DNA follows: TGTGCCAGCAGCTTATCCCGGGACAGCTTCAATCAGCCCCAGCATTTT. Translation gives CASSLSRDSFNQPQHF.

This chain connects TRBV4-2 to TRBJ2-7; 8 bases line up with TRBD2. The CDR3 covers 15 residues. From germline, CDR1 is LGHNA and CDR2 YNFKEQ. J lost 2 bases, V lost 5 bases, and 8 bases had no gene match. Written as DNA, the CDR3 is TGTGCCAGCAGCTCGGGGCGGGGGGCCGCCTACGAGCAGTACTTC. It translates to CASSSGRGAAYEQYF.

This clone has a single count. The V call is TRBV20-1, the J call TRBJ2-7; tentatively, D is TRBD2 (5 bases). Trimming stripped 3 bases from V and 5 bases from J, with 14 bases between. This CDR3 region has 13 residues. CDR1 and CDR2 (germline): DFQATT, SNEGSKA (reference sequence). The CDR3 loop is CSASPGSSHEQYF. The CDR3 bases are TGCAGTGCTAGTCCGGGATCGAGCCACGAGCAGTACTTC.

The V gene is TRBV11-2, the J gene TRBJ2-1, with 7 bases lining up with TRBD1. The V gene's germline CDR1 is SGHAT and CDR2 FQNNGV. J was trimmed by 5 bases and V by 8 bases; bases with no gene match: 15. This CDR3 comprises 16 residues. CDR3 amino acids: CASSPRGGQWNNEQFF. The CDR3 nucleotides read TGTGCCAGCTCCCCCCGAGGGGGCCAGTGGAACAATGAGCAGTTCTTC. The full variable domain, rest sourced from reference TRBV11-2 and TRBJ2-1, is EAGVAQSPRYKIIEKRQSVAFWCNPISGHATLYWYQQILGQGPKLLIQFQNNGVVDDSQLPKDRFSAERLKGVDSTLKIQPAKLEDSAVYLCASSPRGGQWNNEQFFGPGTRLTVL.

This sequence joins TRBV19 and TRBJ1-2, with D possibly being TRBD1 (6 bases). Per the germline V gene, CDR1 is LNHDA and CDR2 is SQIVND (reference sequence). Trimming cost V 5 bases and J 4 bases, with 20 bases left between them. This CDR3 contains 16 residues. The CDR3 sequence is CASSLSARGPSYGYTF. CDR3 in DNA: TGTGCCAGTAGTCTATCCGCCAGGGGCCCATCCTATGGCTACACCTTC.

The rearrangement uses TRBV11-2 and TRBJ2-3; possible D gene TRBD1, 5 bases. Germline CDR1 is SGHAT and CDR2 is FQNNGV. The CDR3 runs to 18 residues. V was cut by 5 bases and J by 2 bases, with 23 bases left in between. CDR3 DNA: TGTGCCAGCAGCCCTTATAATGGCGCTGGGGCGTCCACAGATACGCAGTATTTT. As protein: CASSPYNGAGASTDTQYF.